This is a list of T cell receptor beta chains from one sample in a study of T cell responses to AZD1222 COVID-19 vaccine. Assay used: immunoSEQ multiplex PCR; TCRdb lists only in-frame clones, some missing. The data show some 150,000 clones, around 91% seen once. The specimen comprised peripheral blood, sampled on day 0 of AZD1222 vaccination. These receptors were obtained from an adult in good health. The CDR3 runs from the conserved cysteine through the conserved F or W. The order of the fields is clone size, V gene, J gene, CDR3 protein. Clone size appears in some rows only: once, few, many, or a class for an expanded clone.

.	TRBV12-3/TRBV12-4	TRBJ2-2	CASSLFGAGELFF
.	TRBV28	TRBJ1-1	CASRPTLNTEAFF
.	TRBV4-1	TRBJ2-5	CASSQTTRYETQYF
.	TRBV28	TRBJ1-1	CASSWFWQNTEAFF
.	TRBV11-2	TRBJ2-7	CASARQGNEQYF
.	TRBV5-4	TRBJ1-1	CASSFGSWVDTEAFF
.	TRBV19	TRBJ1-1	CASSIPNTEAFF
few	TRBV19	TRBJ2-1	CASEEGTDRYNEQFF
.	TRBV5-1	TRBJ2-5	CASSRGPGLTQETQYF
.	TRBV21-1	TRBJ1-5	CASSKYGDGAGVNQPQHF
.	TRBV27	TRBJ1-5	CASSFGDSKNQPQHF
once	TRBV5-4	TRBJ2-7	CASSSGTDYEQYF
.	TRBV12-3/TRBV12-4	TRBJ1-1	CASRVRQGQAFF
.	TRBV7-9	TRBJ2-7	CASSPGQGAIYEQYF
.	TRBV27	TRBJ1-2	CASSLAKNRANYGYTF
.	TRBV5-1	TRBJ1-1	CASSSGDTLNTEAFF
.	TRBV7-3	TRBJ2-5	CASSLNGQGGLKTQYF